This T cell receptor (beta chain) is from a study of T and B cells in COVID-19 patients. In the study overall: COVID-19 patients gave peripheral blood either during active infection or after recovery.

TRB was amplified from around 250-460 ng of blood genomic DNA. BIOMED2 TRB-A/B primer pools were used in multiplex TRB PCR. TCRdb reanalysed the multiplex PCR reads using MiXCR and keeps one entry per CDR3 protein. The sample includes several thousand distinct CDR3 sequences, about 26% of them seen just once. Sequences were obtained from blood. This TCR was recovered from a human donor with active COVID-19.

The chain's CDR3 is CASSQGVGQNTGELFF. CDR3 nucleotide sequence: TGTGCCAGCAGCCAAGGAGTAGGGCAGAACACCGGGGAGCTGTTTTTT. This chain uses TRBV4-2 with TRBJ2-2, with D uncertain. V dropped 1 base and J dropped 1 base, with 10 bases sitting between them. CDR1 and CDR2 (germline): LGHNA, YNFKEQ. The CDR3 totals 16 residues.